A single sample gave rise to the 25 T cell receptor beta chains below, sequenced in a study of blood T cells in healthy people across ages. Then a second PCR, running about 6 to 12 cycles, was carried out with a sample-barcoded 5' primer and a J-beta primer mix. Via MiXCR, TCRdb re-called the 5' RACE reads, giving one row per CDR3 protein. Found here are about 1.5 million distinct CDR3 sequences, under 55% of them singletons; the top ten hold 4%. The sample consisted of blood. All receptors derive from a woman aged 18-29 years in good health.

This chain links TRBV7-9 with TRBJ2-3; 8 nucleotides line up with TRBD1. J was trimmed by 8 bases and V by 5 bases; bases with no gene match: 9. CDR1 is SEHNR and CDR2 is FQNEAQ in the germline V gene (reference sequence). There are 14 residues in the CDR3. The chain's CDR3 is CASSPTGAQGTQYF. The CDR3 DNA sequence: TGTGCCAGCAGCCCGACAGGGGCACAGGGTACGCAGTATTTT.

In this sample, this clonotype turned up a few times. The chain is built from TRBV28 and TRBJ2-7; 10 nucleotides agree with TRBD2. The ends lost 6 bases at V and 2 bases at J; junction bases unmatched: 10. CDR1 MDHEN and CDR2 SYDVKM come from the germline V gene. This CDR3 has 16 amino acids. As DNA, the CDR3 is TGTGCCAGCAGCTTCCCCTGGACTAGCGGTACCTACGAGCAGTACTTC. Residues: CASSFPWTSGTYEQYF.

The chain joins TRBV25-1 to TRBJ1-1, with TRBD1 matching 7 bases. Germline lookup yields CDR1 MGHDK and CDR2 SYGVNS. The V gene end was trimmed by 3 bases and the J gene end by 4 bases; junction bases not matched to a gene: 11. This CDR3 comprises 16 residues. Here the CDR3 reads CASSDPTGFGSTEAFF. In DNA form, the CDR3 reads TGTGCCAGCAGTGATCCGACAGGGTTTGGGAGCACTGAAGCTTTCTTT.

The chain joins TRBV20-1 to TRBJ2-7, with a possible D match to TRBD2 (5 bases). The ends were cut back, 6 bases at V and 7 bases at J, with 22 bases in the middle. The germline CDR1 and CDR2 sequences are DFQATT and SNEGSKA (reference sequence). CDR3 length: 14 residues. In DNA, the CDR3 is TGCAGTGCCCTGGACCCAACGACTACGTGGGAGCAGTACTTC. Residues: CSALDPTTTWEQYF.

This clonotype turned up a few times. The CDR3 DNA sequence: TGCGCCAGCAGCCAAGATGTAACGGGGGGCAGCTCCTACGAGCAGTACTTC. Encoded protein: CASSQDVTGGSSYEQYF. The chain couples TRBV4-1 to TRBJ2-7; D possibly corresponds to TRBD2 (7 bases). Germline V gene lookup returns CDR1 MGHRA and CDR2 YSYEKL. Trimming stripped 0 bases from V and 0 bases from J, with 15 bases between. The CDR3 is 17 residues long.

This chain connects TRBV4-1 to TRBJ2-7; D call uncertain. Trimming left V 0 bases short and J 3 bases short, with 9 bases between. There are 14 residues in the CDR3. Per germline, CDR1 MGHRA and CDR2 YSYEKL. The chain's CDR3 is CASSQDRYVYEQYF. The CDR3 region has the DNA TGCGCCAGCAGCCAAGATCGGTACGTCTACGAGCAGTACTTC.

In its sample, this clonotype was seen a few times. The V call is TRBV20-1, the J call TRBJ2-7; 9 bases align to TRBD2. Germline CDR1 reads DFQATT; CDR2 reads SNEGSKA (reference sequence). The CDR3 has 15 amino acids. V was pared by 3 bases and J by 1 base, with 7 bases of the junction left unmatched. CDR3 protein: CSASSLAGRSYEQYF. In nucleotides, the CDR3 is TGCAGTGCTAGTTCCCTAGCGGGGAGATCCTACGAGCAGTACTTC.

The rearrangement uses TRBV20-1 and TRBJ1-5; D is perhaps TRBD1 (5 bases). The CDR3 consists of 14 residues. Germline CDR1 reads DFQATT; CDR2 reads SNEGSKA (reference sequence). V was shortened by 6 bases and J by 1 base, with 13 bases between the two germline ends. In nucleotides, the CDR3 is TGCAGTGCAGGGGCCCATTTCAGCAATCAGCCCCAGCATTTT. Translation gives CSAGAHFSNQPQHF.

The chain recombines TRBV5-4 with TRBJ2-1, with TRBD2 matching over 8 bases. The CDR3 is 18 amino acids. V lost 0 bases, J lost 4 bases, and 12 bases stayed unmatched. The germline gives CDR1 SGHNT, CDR2 YYREEE (reference sequence). The CDR3 sequence: CASSLGGAERGRYNEQFF. Here the CDR3 DNA reads TGTGCCAGCAGCTTGGGGGGAGCGGAGCGGGGGAGATACAATGAGCAGTTCTTC.

This clonotype was counted only a few times. V is TRBV18 and J is TRBJ2-1; TRBD1 agrees at 7 bases. With V trimmed by 3 bases and J by 2 bases, 4 bases remained unmatched. This CDR3 region has 15 residues. The germline V gene encodes CDR1 KGHSH and CDR2 LQKENI. The CDR3, as DNA: TGTGCCAGCTCACCGATGACAGGGCCCTACAATGAGCAGTTCTTC. Translated: CASSPMTGPYNEQFF.

V gene TRBV6-5 combines with J gene TRBJ2-1; 14 nucleotides line up with TRBD2. From germline, CDR1 is MNHEY and CDR2 SVGAGI. The CDR3 extends over 20 amino acids. V gave up 2 bases and J gave up 3 bases; unmatched junction bases: 12. The CDR3 region is CASSYPTTSGGGTFYNEQFF. The DNA for the CDR3 is TGTGCCAGCAGTTACCCGACGACTAGCGGGGGGGGGACTTTCTACAATGAGCAGTTCTTC.

The V call is TRBV2, the J call TRBJ2-7, with a possible D match to TRBD1 (5 bases). V lost 4 bases to trimming and J lost 3 bases, with 13 bases between them. CDR3 length: 14 residues. Germline CDR1 reads SNHLY; CDR2 reads FYNNEI. This CDR3 is CASSAYRNHYEQYF. CDR3 DNA sequence: TGTGCCAGCAGTGCGTACAGGAATCACTACGAGCAGTACTTC. The full variable domain, in which reference TRBV2 and TRBJ2-7 provide the parts outside the CDR3, is EPEVTQTPSHQVTQMGQEVILRCVPISNHLYFYWYRQILGQKVEFLVSFYNNEISEKSEIFDDQFSVERPDGSNFTLKIRSTKLEDSAMYFCASSAYRNHYEQYFGPGTRLTVT.

This clonotype was seen more than once but under ten times. The V call is TRBV3-1, the J call TRBJ2-3; 9 bases line up with TRBD2. CDR3 length equals 16 residues. Germline CDR1 and CDR2: LGHDT and YNNKEL (reference sequence). The V gene end was trimmed by 1 base and the J gene end by 2 bases; junction bases not matched to a gene: 4. Written as DNA, the CDR3 is TGTGCCAGCAGCCAAGTGATAGCGGGGGACACAGATACGCAGTATTTT. This codes for CASSQVIAGDTDTQYF.

The chain combines TRBV20-1 with TRBJ1-5, with D possibly being TRBD1 (5 bases). CDR3 length: 14 residues. CDR1 is DFQATT and CDR2 is SNEGSKA in the germline V gene (reference sequence). The V gene lost 0 bases and the J gene lost 3 bases, with 9 bases spanning the gap. The chain's CDR3 is CSARDATVNQPQHF. CDR3 DNA: TGCAGTGCTAGAGATGCGACAGTCAATCAGCCCCAGCATTTT.

The chain has TRBV14 and TRBJ1-2, with D tentatively TRBD1 (5 bases). Trimming pared 1 base from V and 7 bases from J, leaving 7 bases between. Germline V gives CDR1 SGHDN, CDR2 FVKESK. The CDR3 is 12 amino acids. Written as DNA, the CDR3 is TGTGCCAGCAGCCAAGCGGGACTTGGCTACACCTTC. Translation: CASSQAGLGYTF.

The sample holds a few counts of this clonotype. The gene calls are TRBV7-6 and TRBJ1-6; 9 positions match TRBD1. J lost 0 bases, V lost 0 bases, and 9 bases had no gene match. Looked up from germline, CDR1 is SGHVS and CDR2 is FNYEAQ. The CDR3 extends over 20 amino acids. Here the CDR3 DNA reads TGTGCCAGCAGCTTAGCGCCGGGACAGGGCCTAAGCTCCTATAATTCACCCCTCCACTTT. This codes for CASSLAPGQGLSSYNSPLHF. Together with reference TRBV7-6 and TRBJ1-6, the CDR3 gives the full variable domain: GAGVSQSPRYKVTKRGQDVALRCDPISGHVSLYWYRQALGQGPEFLTYFNYEAQQDKSGLPNDRFSAERPEGSISTLTIQRTEQRDSAMYRCASSLAPGQGLSSYNSPLHFGNGTRLTVT.

The chain carries TRBV6-5 and TRBJ2-7; no clear D. The CDR3 is 14 residues long. CDR1 and CDR2 from the germline V gene are MNHEY and SVGAGI. The V end lost 5 bases, the J end lost 0 bases, and 11 bases lay between the germline ends. CDR3 coding DNA: TGTGCCAGCAGTCGGGCCATTAGCTCCTACGAGCAGTACTTC. This codes for CASSRAISSYEQYF.

This clonotype turned up a few times. The chain recombines TRBV29-1 with TRBJ1-1, with TRBD1 matching 10 bases. After removal of 6 bases from V and 6 bases from J, the junction contained 7 bases not matched to a gene. Germline V gene lookup returns CDR1 SQVTM and CDR2 ANQGSEA. The CDR3 has 13 amino acids. Written as DNA, the CDR3 is TGCAGCGTGAAGACAGGGGGCGACGCTGAAGCTTTCTTT. Translation gives CSVKTGGDAEAFF.

The chain is built from TRBV7-6 and TRBJ2-3, with D perhaps matching TRBD2 (5 bases). V gave up 0 bases and J gave up 11 bases, with 9 bases separating them. Germline V CDR1 and CDR2: SGHVS, FNYEAQ. This CDR3 region has 12 residues. The CDR3 reads CASSLAVGRQYF. The CDR3 coding sequence is TGTGCCAGCAGCTTAGCGGTGGGGAGGCAGTATTTT.

The chain couples TRBV28 to TRBJ1-4, with D maybe TRBD1 (6 bases). Trimming cost V 1 base and J 14 bases, with 17 bases left between them. The CDR3 is 14 residues long. Germline CDR1 is MDHEN and CDR2 is SYDVKM. The CDR3 reads CASSLFSVGGRLFF. The CDR3 coding sequence is TGTGCCAGCAGTTTATTTTCCGTCGGGGGGCGGCTGTTTTTT.

The rearrangement links TRBV7-9 to TRBJ2-5, with 7 bases that match TRBD2. The germline gives CDR1 SEHNR, CDR2 FQNEAQ (reference sequence). The CDR3 is made up of 14 amino acids. Trimming took 5 bases from V and 5 from J; bases not matched to a gene: 8. CDR3 coding DNA: TGTGCCAGCAGCGCGGACTGGGGAGGGGAGACCCAGTACTTC. Protein sequence: CASSADWGGETQYF.

A few counts support this clonotype. The V gene is TRBV7-2, the J gene TRBJ1-6; D ambiguous. This CDR3 contains 15 residues. Trimming removed 2 bases at V and 7 bases at J, with 12 bases between. CDR1 SGHTA and CDR2 FQGNSA come from the germline V gene. The CDR3 loop is CASSLIGDSNSPLHF. CDR3 in DNA: TGTGCCAGCAGCTTAATCGGAGACTCAAATTCACCCCTCCACTTT. Complete variable domain (other parts from reference TRBV7-2 and TRBJ1-6): GAGVSQSPSNKVTEKGKDVELRCDPISGHTALYWYRQSLGQGLEFLIYFQGNSAPDKSGLPSDRFSAERTGGSVSTLTIQRTQQEDSAVYLCASSLIGDSNSPLHFGNGTRLTVT.

This clonotype was counted only a few times. The chain couples TRBV10-3 to TRBJ1-2; 11 nucleotides match TRBD1. V shed 3 bases and J 8 bases; nucleotides not matched to a gene: 11. The CDR3 sequence is 16 residues long. CDR1 is ENHRY and CDR2 is SYGVKD in the germline V gene. CDR3 sequence reads: CAISESPRTGGQGYTF. The DNA for the CDR3 is TGTGCCATCAGTGAATCCCCCCGGACAGGGGGCCAAGGCTACACCTTC.

The chain recombines TRBV27 with TRBJ2-7; D possibly corresponds to TRBD2 (6 bases). The J call may not be correct, given that the DNA end is closer to TRBJ2-5. Germline CDR1 MNHEY, CDR2 SMNVEV (reference sequence). The CDR3 runs 16 residues. The CDR3 loop is CASSLFGSSVRETQYF. The DNA of the CDR3 is TGTGCCAGCAGTTTATTCGGGAGCAGTGTCCGTGAGACCCAGTACTTC.

This clonotype was picked up a small number of times. The gene calls are TRBV6-5 and TRBJ2-1, with D perhaps TRBD2 (6 bases). Germline V CDR1 and CDR2: MNHEY, SVGAGI. The CDR3 extends over 15 amino acids. With 8 bases removed from V and 2 bases from J, the gap between germline ends came to 16 bases. The CDR3 region is CASWPGGAPYNEQFF. Written as DNA, the CDR3 is TGTGCCAGCTGGCCCGGAGGGGCTCCCTACAATGAGCAGTTCTTC.